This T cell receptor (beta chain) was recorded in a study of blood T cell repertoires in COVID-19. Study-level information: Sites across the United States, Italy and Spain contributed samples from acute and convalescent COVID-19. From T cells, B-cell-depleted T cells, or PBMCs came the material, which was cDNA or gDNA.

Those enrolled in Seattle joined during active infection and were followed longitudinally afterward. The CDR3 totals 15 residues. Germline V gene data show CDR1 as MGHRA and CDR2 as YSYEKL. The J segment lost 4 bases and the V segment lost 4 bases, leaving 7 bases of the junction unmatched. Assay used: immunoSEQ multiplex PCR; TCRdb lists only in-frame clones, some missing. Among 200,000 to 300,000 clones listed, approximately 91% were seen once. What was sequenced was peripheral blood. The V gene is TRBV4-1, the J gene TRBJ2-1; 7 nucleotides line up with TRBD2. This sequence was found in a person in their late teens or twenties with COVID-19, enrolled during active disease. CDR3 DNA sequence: TGCGCCAGCAGCCCCGATAGCGGGCCGTACAATGAGCAGTTCTTC. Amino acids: CASSPDSGPYNEQFF.